This TCR beta chain is from a study of shared clonotypes between healthy human individuals. This CDR3 spans 18 amino acids. V lost 2 bases, J lost 8 bases, and 17 bases stayed unmatched. Per germline, CDR1 MDHEN and CDR2 SYDVKM. Using immunoSEQ multiplex PCR, the repertoire was profiled, and TCRdb retains in-frame clones only, with some absent. The sample yields 950,000 to 1,200,000 clones, 77% seen once. The TCR sequence derives from a man aged 18 to 35 in good health. Some clones in this sample may be carry-over from other donors' samples. Sequencing used memory CD4+ T cells from PBMCs. Subset: CD45RA-negative fraction. V is TRBV28 and J is TRBJ1-4, with TRBD1 identical over 7 bases. The CDR3 protein is CASSLNGYSGGVKEKLFF. The CDR3 nucleotides read TGTGCCAGCAGTTTAAATGGCTATTCAGGGGGGGTAAAGGAAAAACTGTTTTTT.